This entry is about one T cell receptor beta chain. Its antigen specificity is not known. No per-base quality is available; no much larger clone lies one base away. The cysteine opens and the phenylalanine closes a CDR3 of 15 amino acids. Only CDR3 DNA is held: 45 bases, read in frame from base 1. The germline V gene supplies CDR1 LGHNA and CDR2 YNFKEQ. The junction carries 11 bases between V and J, which are trimmed by 2 bases and 1 base respectively. The method was the immunoSEQ multiplex PCR assay. A mixture of 60 forward primers for TCR Vbeta segments and 13 reverse primers for TCR Jbeta segments was used in the multiplex PCR. The CDR3 region of rearranged TCR beta genes was amplified from genomic DNA with a multiplex PCR assay. The amplified TCR beta libraries were sequenced on the Illumina HiSeq System as 87-base-pair reads. As for how the authors treated the data: In a later analysis, around 80 million unique TCR beta chains were counted across the 666 repertoires, and roughly 10 million of these chains were shared by at least two donors. Raw reads were error-corrected and collapsed into unique sequences by a nearest-neighbor algorithm in which closely related sequences were merged to remove PCR and sequencing errors. To assign V, D and J gene segments, CDR3 sequences were aligned to IMGT reference sequences. For a sequence to be retained, a match of at least six nucleotides to both a V gene segment and a J gene segment was required. Rearrangements were called productive when the CDR3 lacked stop codons and stayed in frame with V and J; all others were non-productive. Following IMGT convention, CDR3 was defined as the stretch from the second conserved V-encoded cysteine to the conserved J-encoded phenylalanine. Sequences without an unambiguous match to a single V gene segment were excluded from the earlier analysis of almost 600 of the donors. An earlier analysis of a few hundred of the donors classified V segments as functional when productive rearrangements were above 56.7% and as segregating when the standard deviation between donors was above 5%. A statistical classification framework was built for diagnosing cytomegalovirus status from the catalog of TCR beta chain sequences. A later analysis assigned V and J genes by comparing TCR nucleotide sequences with IMGT/GENE-DB human TR gene sequences. In a later analysis, CDR3 sequences and most-parsimonious VDJ recombination scenarios were assigned using the TCRdist pipeline. In a later analysis, every TCR beta chain was defined by the combination of its CDR3 amino acid sequence and its V-gene family, and reads without a unique V-gene family were dropped. A later analysis removed 450 to 600 highly shared, low-generation-probability nucleotide sequences to deal with suspected cross-contamination and a sequencing artifact. In a later analysis, a clonal expansion index was calculated for each public chain from normalized within-repertoire ranks of inferred template counts. In a later analysis, generation probabilities were computed using a VDJ recombination model fitted to out-of-frame rearrangements, and the results were checked against IGoR. Hypergeometric tests were used in a later analysis to score TCR-TCR, TCR-HLA and TCR-CMV co-occurrence, with a repertoire-size bias correction applied to the TCR pairs. A later analysis estimated false discovery rates by permuting HLA or CMV assignments 20 times. In a later analysis, co-occurring TCRs were grouped using DBSCAN, with TCRdist sequence similarity added in when clustering inside HLA-allele-positive subsets. Repertoires with fewer than 30,000 or more than 120,000 public chains, plus five repertoires with anomalous nucleotide sharing, were excluded from co-occurrence clustering. Imported from immuneACCESS, the table was reduced by TCRdb to in-frame sequences with V and J called. These copies leave out some clones; in studies compared against another copy, an unresolved V gene accounts for under half, and the cause of the remainder is not known. The V and J calls and the clone size are those of that table, but D and trimming were determined from the DNA. For this sample the table gives 90,000 to 100,000 clones, of which roughly 76% were detected only once. About 2% of the sample is taken by the ten largest.

This sample was included in a study of cytomegalovirus exposure and HLA in healthy donors (dated by TCRdb to 2015 to 2018). With respect to the entire study: According to an earlier analysis of 550 to 700 of the donors, 150 million to 200 million T cells yielded 117 million unique TCR beta sequences and around 280 Gb of sequence data. An early release covering roughly 600 HLA-typed donors comprised about 320 gigabases of sequencing data and 65 million to 100 million unique TCR sequences. Of the roughly 400 genotyped donors, about 80% fell in the genetic ancestry cluster associated with self-reported Caucasian donors. The aim of the study was to test whether cataloging public T cell receptors could identify signatures of past pathogen exposure. Using immunosequencing, the study profiled T cell repertoires from 666 subjects and related those repertoires to cytomegalovirus serostatus. Along with the approximately 600-subject first cohort, a separate validation cohort of about 110 different subjects was used. The study combined high-throughput TCR immunosequencing, statistical association of individual TCRs with disease status, and machine learning to predict cytomegalovirus infection status. In a later analysis, previously published TCR beta repertoires from 666 donors were re-analyzed and high-resolution HLA genotyping was added so that TCR occurrence patterns could be studied. Rather than using new phenotypic data, the later analysis identified candidate immune exposures from TCR beta sequences and from how often those sequences occurred across donors. To decide whether each TCR beta V gene segment behaved as functional or pseudogenic, an earlier analysis of over 500 of the donors relied on high-throughput TCR beta sequencing. Donor age, sex, ethnicity and CMV serostatus were compiled together with the repertoire data. A later genetic analysis used genome-wide SNP genotypes for about 60% of the roughly 700 donors, treating that subset as a discovery cohort. All discovery cohort repertoires had been generated using a single sequencing platform. Class I and class II HLA loci were covered by the typing at four-digit resolution. Typing coverage differed by locus: A, B, C, DRB1 and DQB1 were typed in roughly 620-630 donors, DQA1 in approximately 520, DPA1 in approximately 610, and DPB1 in 400 to 480. Four or five DR-DQ haplotypes were handled as single units for association and clustering because linkage in the cohort was strong. Among 398 genotyped donors of the cohort, an average of roughly 240,000 unique TCR beta nucleotide sequences were sequenced per donor, roughly 20% of them non-productive.

Summary of the overall study and its limitations: Only TCR beta chains were sequenced in this cohort, and the absence of alpha or paired-chain data limited detectable features. A later analysis reported that several top co-occurrence clusters appeared linked to parvovirus B19, influenza, CMV and Epstein-Barr virus. Cytomegalovirus status was reported to be diagnosed by the classifier with high specificity and sensitivity in both the original and validation cohorts. A later genetic analysis associated a missense DCLRE1C variant with V-gene and J-gene trimming of TCR beta chains, and an independent cohort replicated the association. A further reported finding was that TCR beta sequences accurately predicted the HLA-A and HLA-B alleles for most subjects in the first cohort. Correlated functional status among segregating V segments might reflect linkage disequilibrium, but an unknown experimental factor could not be ruled out. The authors suggested that the approach could potentially be generalized to other disease states and immunological phenotypes. Assigning TCR associations to individual alleles was difficult when HLA alleles, especially DR and DQ, strongly co-occurred. Compared with equally common non-associated chains, HLA-associated TCR beta chains in a later analysis were more clonally expanded and had lower generation probabilities. In a later analysis, TCR association rates were found to vary across HLA loci, with the most associated TCRs seen for DRB1 alleles and the fewest for HLA-C alleles. A cluster of highly shared sequence variants was judged likely to be a technical artifact of the sequencing pipeline. A few of the identified cytomegalovirus-associated TCR beta chains were confirmed in vitro to be specific for cytomegalovirus antigens. While some public TCRs were present in many individuals, most TCR sequences turned up only very rarely across donors. In an earlier analysis of some 540 of the donors, most TCR beta V segments appeared in productive rearrangements about 87% or about 30% of the time, broadly matching IMGT annotations. Because some donors lacked HLA typing at each locus, the association tests relied only on the typed subset. Some IMGT-functional V segments, including TRBV6-2 and TRBV6-3, could not be distinguished by the 87-base-pair reads and were therefore excluded. Approximately 18 rarely observed V segments, including chromosome 9 orphons, were excluded from the earlier analysis of approximately 500 of the donors because counts were too low. Specific HLA alleles were associated with 15,000 to 20,000 TCR beta sequences at a false discovery rate of 0.05 in a later analysis. Sequencing depth was assumed to be roughly uniform across donors in the presence/absence analyses, though that assumption may not hold. The study gave a list of 150 to 200 TCR beta chains associated with cytomegalovirus. CMV serostatus was the only immune exposure information available for the cohort. According to a later analysis, most CMV-associated TCR beta chains appeared to be HLA-restricted, and the HLA associations seemed to be driven largely by CMV exposure. A later genetic analysis reported fewer N-insertions in productive TCRs among donors in an Asian-associated ancestry cluster than the roughly 700-donor mean.

The cohort consisted of approximately 690 healthy bone marrow donors. All cohort members were sampled while nominally healthy, although unrecorded immune exposures were likely present. The donor was CMV seronegative and belonged to the group of 350 or so seronegative cohort members. A peripheral blood sample was provided by each donor, and peripheral blood mononuclear cells were used for TCR beta sequencing. The Qiagen DNeasy Blood Extraction Kit was used to extract genomic DNA from the blood cell samples. Sequenced material: PBMCs. The receptor was derived from a man in his forties in good health and CMV-seronegative. This receptor chain uses TRBV4-2 and TRBJ1-1; the D gene remains uncertain. The CDR3 corresponds to CASSQSRSRNTEAFF. The nucleotides read TGTGCCAGCAGCCAAAGTCGCTCGAGGAACACTGAAGCTTTCTTT.